Sequencing of this TCR beta chain was carried out in a study of blood T cell repertoires in COVID-19. About the research overall: Material from acute and convalescent COVID-19 was sourced from the United States, Italy and Spain. PBMCs, B-cell-depleted T cells, or T cells provided the cDNA or gDNA that made up the material.

In the study's own analysis: It was from reference gene primer amplification that nucleated cell counts were estimated. Sequencing was performed with immunoSEQ multiplex PCR; in TCRdb, only in-frame clones are kept and a portion is missing. V, J and clone size are those of that table, while D and trimming were read from the DNA. The table includes about 35,000 clones, about 83% detected once. V was clipped by 2 bases and J by 3 bases, with 11 bases between them. The germline gives CDR1 LNHDA, CDR2 SQIVND (reference sequence). This CDR3 region has 15 residues. Sequenced input: peripheral blood. The receptor comes from a man between 45 and 60 years old with acute or convalescent COVID-19. The chain has TRBV19 and TRBJ2-1; tentatively, D is TRBD1 (6 bases). The CDR3 sequence: CASSIHTGHYNEQFF. CDR3 nucleotides: TGTGCCAGTAGTATACATACAGGGCACTACAATGAGCAGTTCTTC.